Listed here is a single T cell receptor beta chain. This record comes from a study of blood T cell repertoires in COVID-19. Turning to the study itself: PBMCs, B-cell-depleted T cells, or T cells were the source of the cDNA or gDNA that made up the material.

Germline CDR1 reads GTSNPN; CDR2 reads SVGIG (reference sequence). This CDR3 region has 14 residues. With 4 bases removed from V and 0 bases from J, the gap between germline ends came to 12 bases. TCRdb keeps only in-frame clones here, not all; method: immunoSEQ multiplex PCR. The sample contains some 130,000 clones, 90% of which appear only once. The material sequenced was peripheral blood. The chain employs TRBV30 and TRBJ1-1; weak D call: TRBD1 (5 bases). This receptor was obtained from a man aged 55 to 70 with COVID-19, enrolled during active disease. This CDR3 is CAWTLGALNTEAFF. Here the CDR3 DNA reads TGTGCCTGGACCCTAGGGGCCTTGAACACTGAAGCTTTCTTT.